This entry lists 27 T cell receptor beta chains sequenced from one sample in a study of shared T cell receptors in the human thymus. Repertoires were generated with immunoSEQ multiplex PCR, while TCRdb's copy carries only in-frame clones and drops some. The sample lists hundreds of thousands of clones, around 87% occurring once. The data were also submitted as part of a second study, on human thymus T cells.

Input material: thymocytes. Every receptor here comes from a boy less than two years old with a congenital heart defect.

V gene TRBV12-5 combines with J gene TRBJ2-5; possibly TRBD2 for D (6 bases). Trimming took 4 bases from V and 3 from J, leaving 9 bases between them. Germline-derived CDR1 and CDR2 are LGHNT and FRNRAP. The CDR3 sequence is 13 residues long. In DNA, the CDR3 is TGTGCTAGTGGTTCGTCGGGGGAAGAGACCCAGTACTTC. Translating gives CASGSSGEETQYF.

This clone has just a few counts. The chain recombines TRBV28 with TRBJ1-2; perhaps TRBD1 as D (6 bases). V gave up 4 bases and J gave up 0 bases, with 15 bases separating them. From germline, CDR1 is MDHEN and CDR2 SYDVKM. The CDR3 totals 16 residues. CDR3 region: CASSWDYQGTNYGYTF. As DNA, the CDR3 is TGTGCCAGCAGTTGGGACTACCAGGGGACTAACTATGGCTACACCTTC.

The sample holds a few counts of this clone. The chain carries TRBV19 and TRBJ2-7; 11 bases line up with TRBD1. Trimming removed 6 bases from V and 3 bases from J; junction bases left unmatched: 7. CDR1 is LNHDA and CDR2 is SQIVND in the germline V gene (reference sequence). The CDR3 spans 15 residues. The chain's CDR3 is CASSPGQGAIYEQYF. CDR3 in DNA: TGTGCCAGTAGCCCCGGACAGGGGGCTATCTACGAGCAGTACTTC.

CDR3 region: CASSCVPPWRSYEQYF. In DNA, the CDR3 is TGTGCCAGCAGTTGCGTCCCGCCTTGGAGGTCCTACGAGCAGTACTTC. The chain couples TRBV6-5 to TRBJ2-5; a weak D match, TRBD2 (5 bases). The J call is doubtful: the DNA matches TRBJ2-7 better. The CDR3 runs 16 residues. Looked up from germline, CDR1 is MNHEY and CDR2 is SVGAGI.

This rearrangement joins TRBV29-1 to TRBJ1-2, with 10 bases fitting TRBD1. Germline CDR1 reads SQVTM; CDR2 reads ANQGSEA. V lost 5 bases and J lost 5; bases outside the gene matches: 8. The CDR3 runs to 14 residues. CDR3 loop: CSVKPGQGRYGYTF. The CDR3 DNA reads TGCAGCGTTAAACCGGGACAGGGGAGATATGGCTACACCTTC.

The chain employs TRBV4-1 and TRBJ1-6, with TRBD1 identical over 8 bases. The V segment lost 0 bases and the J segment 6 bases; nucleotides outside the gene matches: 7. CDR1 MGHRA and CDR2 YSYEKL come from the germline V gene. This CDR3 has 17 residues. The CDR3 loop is CASSQDPTGTGNSPLHF. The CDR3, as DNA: TGCGCCAGCAGCCAAGATCCGACCGGGACAGGTAATTCACCCCTCCACTTT.

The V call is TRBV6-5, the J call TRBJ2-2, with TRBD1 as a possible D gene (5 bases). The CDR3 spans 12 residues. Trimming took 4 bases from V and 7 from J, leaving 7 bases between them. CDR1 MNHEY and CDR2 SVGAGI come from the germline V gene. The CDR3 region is CASSCRVGELFF. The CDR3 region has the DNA TGTGCCAGCAGTTGCAGGGTCGGGGAGCTGTTTTTT.

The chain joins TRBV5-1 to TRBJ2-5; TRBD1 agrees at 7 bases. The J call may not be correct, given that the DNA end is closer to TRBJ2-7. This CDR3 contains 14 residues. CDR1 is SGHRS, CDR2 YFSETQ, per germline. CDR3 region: CASSLTGVSYEQYF. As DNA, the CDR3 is TGCGCCAGCAGCCTAACAGGGGTGAGCTACGAGCAGTACTTC.

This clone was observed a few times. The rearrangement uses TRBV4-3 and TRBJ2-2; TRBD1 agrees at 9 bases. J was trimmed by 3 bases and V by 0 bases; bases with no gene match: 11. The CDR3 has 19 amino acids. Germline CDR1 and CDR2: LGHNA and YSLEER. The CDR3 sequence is CASSQDRNFRQGDTGELFF. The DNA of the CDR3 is TGCGCCAGCAGCCAAGATCGGAACTTTAGACAGGGGGACACCGGGGAGCTGTTTTTT.

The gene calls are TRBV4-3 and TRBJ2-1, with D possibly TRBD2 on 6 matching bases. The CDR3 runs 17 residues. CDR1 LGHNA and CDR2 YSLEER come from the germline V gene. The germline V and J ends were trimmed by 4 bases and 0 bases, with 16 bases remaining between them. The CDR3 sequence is CASSPHSRESSYNEQFF. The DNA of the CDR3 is TGCGCCAGCAGCCCTCATTCCCGGGAGAGCTCCTACAATGAGCAGTTCTTC.

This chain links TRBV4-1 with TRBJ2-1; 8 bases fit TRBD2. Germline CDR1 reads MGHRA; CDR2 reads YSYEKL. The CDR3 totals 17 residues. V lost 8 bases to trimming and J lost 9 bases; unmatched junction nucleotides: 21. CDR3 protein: CASSNPGGRAGAGEQFF. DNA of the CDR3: TGCGCCAGCTCCAACCCTGGGGGGCGAGCGGGGGCCGGTGAGCAGTTCTTC.

The CDR3 nucleotides are TGTGCCAGCTCACCCGACGGGACAGACCCTCAAGTACTCTACGAGCAGTACTTC. This encodes CASSPDGTDPQVLYEQYF. The V and J genes are TRBV18 and TRBJ2-7; TRBD1 matches 7 bases. The V gene's germline CDR1 is KGHSH and CDR2 LQKENI. V gave up 3 bases and J gave up 3 bases; unmatched junction bases: 17. This CDR3 is built from 18 residues.

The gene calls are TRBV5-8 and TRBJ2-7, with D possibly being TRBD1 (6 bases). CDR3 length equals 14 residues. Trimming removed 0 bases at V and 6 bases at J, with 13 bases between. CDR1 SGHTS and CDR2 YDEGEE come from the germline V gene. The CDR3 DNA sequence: TGTGCCAGCAGCTTGGCCGGGGACAAGGCCGAGCAGTACTTC. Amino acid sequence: CASSLAGDKAEQYF.

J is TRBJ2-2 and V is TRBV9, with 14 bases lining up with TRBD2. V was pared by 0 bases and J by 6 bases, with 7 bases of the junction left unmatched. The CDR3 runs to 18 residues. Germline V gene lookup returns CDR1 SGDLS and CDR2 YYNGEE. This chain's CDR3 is CASSVELVTSGGAGELFF. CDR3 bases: TGTGCCAGCAGCGTAGAGCTTGTGACTAGCGGGGGGGCCGGGGAGCTGTTTTTT.

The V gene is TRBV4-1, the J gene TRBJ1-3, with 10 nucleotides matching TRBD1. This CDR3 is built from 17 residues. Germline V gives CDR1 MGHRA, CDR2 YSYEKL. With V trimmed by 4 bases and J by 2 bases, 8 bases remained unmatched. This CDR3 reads CASSPLPGTGAGNTIYF. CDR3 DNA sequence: TGCGCCAGCAGCCCGCTACCCGGGACAGGGGCTGGAAACACCATATATTTT.

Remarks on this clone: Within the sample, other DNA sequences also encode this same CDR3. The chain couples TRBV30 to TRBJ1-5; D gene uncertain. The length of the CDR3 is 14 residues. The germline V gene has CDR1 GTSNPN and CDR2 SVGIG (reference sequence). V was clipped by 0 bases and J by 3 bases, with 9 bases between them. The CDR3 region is CAWSVRGFNQPQHF. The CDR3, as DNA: TGTGCCTGGAGTGTACGAGGATTCAATCAGCCCCAGCATTTT.

In DNA form, the CDR3 reads TGCAGCGCTCTGGAGGACAGGGGGCACAATGAGCAGTTCTTC. As protein: CSALEDRGHNEQFF. V is TRBV29-1 and J is TRBJ2-1; TRBD1 matches at 11 bases. V lost 7 bases, J lost 5 bases, and 7 bases stayed unmatched. CDR1 is SQVTM and CDR2 is ANQGSEA in the germline V gene. The CDR3 runs 14 residues.

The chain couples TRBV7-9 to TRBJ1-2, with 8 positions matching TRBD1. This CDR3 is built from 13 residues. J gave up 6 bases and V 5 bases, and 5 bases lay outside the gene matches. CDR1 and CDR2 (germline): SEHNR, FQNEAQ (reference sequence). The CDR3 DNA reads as TGTGCCAGCAGCATCAGGGGGCGAGATGGCTACACCTTC. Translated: CASSIRGRDGYTF.

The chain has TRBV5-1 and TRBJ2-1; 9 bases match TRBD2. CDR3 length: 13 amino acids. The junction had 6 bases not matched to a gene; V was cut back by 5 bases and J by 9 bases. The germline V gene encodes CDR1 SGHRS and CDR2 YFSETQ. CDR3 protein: CASRMGLAPEQFF. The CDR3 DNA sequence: TGCGCCAGCAGGATGGGACTAGCTCCTGAGCAGTTCTTC.

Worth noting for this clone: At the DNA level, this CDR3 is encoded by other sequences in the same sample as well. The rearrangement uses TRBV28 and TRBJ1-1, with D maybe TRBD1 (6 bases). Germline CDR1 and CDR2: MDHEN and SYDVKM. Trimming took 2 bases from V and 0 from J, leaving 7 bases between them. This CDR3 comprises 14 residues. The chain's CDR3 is CASSLQGMNTEAFF. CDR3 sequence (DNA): TGTGCCAGCAGTTTACAGGGGATGAACACTGAAGCTTTCTTT.

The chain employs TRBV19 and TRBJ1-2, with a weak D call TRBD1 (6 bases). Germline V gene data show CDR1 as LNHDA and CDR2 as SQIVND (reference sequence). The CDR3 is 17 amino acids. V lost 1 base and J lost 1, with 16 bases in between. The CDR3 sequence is CASSIGFATGYNYGYTF. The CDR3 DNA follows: TGTGCCAGTAGTATAGGCTTCGCGACAGGTTATAACTATGGCTACACCTTC. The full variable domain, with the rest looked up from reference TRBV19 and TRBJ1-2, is DGGITQSPKYLFRKEGQNVTLSCEQNLNHDAMYWYRQDPGQGLRLIYYSQIVNDFQKGDIAEGYSVSREKKESFPLTVTSAQKNPTAFYLCASSIGFATGYNYGYTFGSGTRLTVV.

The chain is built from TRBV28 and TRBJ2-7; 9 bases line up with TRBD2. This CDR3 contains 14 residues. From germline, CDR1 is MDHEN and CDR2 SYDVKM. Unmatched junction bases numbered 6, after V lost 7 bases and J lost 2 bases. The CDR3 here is CASNQTSGTYEQYF. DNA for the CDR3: TGTGCCAGCAACCAGACTAGCGGAACCTACGAGCAGTACTTC.

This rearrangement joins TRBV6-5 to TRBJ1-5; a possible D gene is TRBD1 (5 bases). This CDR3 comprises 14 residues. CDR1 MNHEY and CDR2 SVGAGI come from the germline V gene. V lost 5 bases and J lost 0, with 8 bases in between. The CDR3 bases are TGTGCCAGCAGTCGGGGGTATAGCAATCAGCCCCAGCATTTT. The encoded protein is CASSRGYSNQPQHF.

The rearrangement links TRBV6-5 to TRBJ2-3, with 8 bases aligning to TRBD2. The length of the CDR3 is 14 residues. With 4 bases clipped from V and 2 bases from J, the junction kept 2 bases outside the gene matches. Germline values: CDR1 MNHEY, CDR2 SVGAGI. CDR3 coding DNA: TGTGCCAGCAGTTCCGGACTAGCCACAGATACGCAGTATTTT. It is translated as CASSSGLATDTQYF.

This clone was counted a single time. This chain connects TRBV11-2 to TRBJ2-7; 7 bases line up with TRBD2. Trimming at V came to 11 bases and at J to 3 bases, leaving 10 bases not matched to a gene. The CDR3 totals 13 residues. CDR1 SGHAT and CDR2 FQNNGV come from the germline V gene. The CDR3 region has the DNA TGTGCCGAAGAGACTAGCAACCTCTACGAGCAGTACTTC. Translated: CAEETSNLYEQYF. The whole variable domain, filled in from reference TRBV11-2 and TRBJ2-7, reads EAGVAQSPRYKIIEKRQSVAFWCNPISGHATLYWYQQILGQGPKLLIQFQNNGVVDDSQLPKDRFSAERLKGVDSTLKIQPAKLEDSAVYLCAEETSNLYEQYFGPGTRLTVT.

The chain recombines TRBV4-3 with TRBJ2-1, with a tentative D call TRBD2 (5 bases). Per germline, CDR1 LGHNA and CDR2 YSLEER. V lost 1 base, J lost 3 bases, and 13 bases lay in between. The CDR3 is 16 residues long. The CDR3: CASSQGGEQSYNEQFF. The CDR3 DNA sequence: TGCGCCAGCAGCCAAGGTGGGGAGCAGAGCTACAATGAGCAGTTCTTC.

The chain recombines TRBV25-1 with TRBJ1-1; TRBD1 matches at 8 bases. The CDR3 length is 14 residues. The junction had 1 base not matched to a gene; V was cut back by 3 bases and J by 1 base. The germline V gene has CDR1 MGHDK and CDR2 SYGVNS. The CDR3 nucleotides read TGTGCCAGCAGTGACGGACAGGGGAACACTGAAGCTTTCTTT. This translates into CASSDGQGNTEAFF.